The entry that follows covers one T cell receptor (beta chain) sequence. What it binds is not known. This sample was taken from a study of shared clonotypes between healthy human individuals. Overall study: Donors, aged 18 to 49, were a couple of women and three men. Study results and limitations: Non-shared clonotypes displayed generation probabilities falling below those of clonotypes present in all four donors.

In germline, CDR1 is SGHTA, CDR2 FQGNSA. Trimming removed 2 bases from V and 2 bases from J; junction bases left unmatched: 4. The CDR3 consists of 15 residues. Each of the donors was a healthy adult who was HIV-negative and had not had a recent acute infection or vaccination. Original methodology: Without quality scores, immunoSEQ junctional reads could not be filtered like full-length reads. This table comes from immunoSEQ multiplex PCR, and its TCRdb copy is limited to in-frame clones, with some not included. The DNA gave D and trimming, while V, J and clone size come from that table. The sample lists some 2.1 million clones, approximately 95% occurring once.

The rearrangement uses TRBV7-2 and TRBJ2-7; 9 positions match TRBD2. Input material: naive CD4+ T cells sorted from blood. Stated subset: CD45RA+ positively selected. The TCR comes from a man aged 18 to 35 in good health. The DNA for the CDR3 is TGTGCCAGCAGCTTAAAAGCGGGAGGAACCTACGAGCAGTACTTC. It is translated as CASSLKAGGTYEQYF.